These 2 T cell receptor beta chains originate from one sample sequenced in a study of CD8 T cells in Susac syndrome. An amount of RNA that ranged from roughly 0.5 to 1 ug was reverse transcribed with random hexamers. TCRdb ran MiXCR on the immunoSEQ multiplex PCR reads and lists one entry per CDR3 protein. This sample yields about 120,000 distinct CDR3 sequences, of which around 94% are seen a single time; 0.21% belongs to the top ten. Sequences were obtained from CD8+ T cells from PBMCs. These receptors all stem from a human donor with Susac syndrome.

The rearrangement uses TRBV30 and TRBJ2-2; D perhaps matches TRBD1 (5 bases). This CDR3 is built from 15 residues. Looked up from germline, CDR1 is GTSNPN and CDR2 is SVGIG (reference sequence). V was cut by 3 bases and J by 0 bases, with 11 bases left in between. CDR3 nucleotide sequence: TGTGCCTGGAGAATAGGGGTTACGAACACCGGGGAGCTGTTTTTT. Encoded protein: CAWRIGVTNTGELFF.

This clonotype occurred once. The chain couples TRBV13 to TRBJ2-1; the match to TRBD2 covers 10 bases. Germline-derived CDR1 and CDR2 are PRHDT and FYEKMQ (reference sequence). V was clipped by 0 bases and J by 0 bases; unmatched bases: 5. The CDR3 is made up of 18 amino acids. CDR3 loop: CASSLGPSGRDSYNEQFF. Written as DNA, the CDR3 is TGTGCCAGCAGCTTAGGGCCTAGCGGGAGAGACTCCTACAATGAGCAGTTCTTC. Using reference TRBV13 and TRBJ2-1 for the parts outside the CDR3, the full variable domain is AAGVIQSPRHLIKEKRETATLKCYPIPRHDTVYWYQQGPGQDPQFLISFYEKMQSDKGSIPDRFSAQQFSDYHSELNMSSLELGDSALYFCASSLGPSGRDSYNEQFFGPGTRLTVL.